These 16 T cell receptor beta chains came from one sample sequenced in a study of blood T cell dynamics during melanoma immunotherapy. Regarding time point: pre-treatment baseline. Measured with immunoSEQ multiplex PCR; TCRdb has only the in-frame clones, and not every one. Of roughly 9,700 clones in the sample, about 90% are singletons; the top ten hold roughly 32%. The source material was blood, sampled from a patient treated with checkpoint blockade. Source of these receptors: a human donor with melanoma.

This clone occurred once. The genes are TRBV7-6 and TRBJ1-1, with a weak D call TRBD1 (6 bases). With 0 bases removed from V and 7 bases from J, the gap between germline ends came to 15 bases. Germline V gene lookup returns CDR1 SGHVS and CDR2 FNYEAQ. This CDR3 has 15 residues. CDR3 DNA: TGTGCCAGCAGCTTAGCTAAAACAGGGAGGGATGAAGCTTTCTTT. Protein product: CASSLAKTGRDEAFF.

The chain carries TRBV7-2 and TRBJ2-5; 9 bases line up with TRBD2. V shed 1 base, J shed 5 bases, and the junction held 8 bases outside the gene matches. The CDR3 consists of 16 residues. In germline, CDR1 is SGHTA, CDR2 FQGNSA. CDR3 coding DNA: TGTGCCAGCAGCTTAGGGGGTAGCGGGAGTTGGGAGACCCAGTACTTC. This translates into CASSLGGSGSWETQYF.

The V call is TRBV11-2, the J call TRBJ2-3; D is uncertain. The V end was cut by 8 bases, the J end by 0 bases, with 15 bases between. This CDR3 is 15 amino acids long. Per the germline V gene, CDR1 is SGHAT and CDR2 is FQNNGV. The CDR3 DNA follows: TGTGCCAGCTCCCTAAAAGGCCTGAGCACAGATACGCAGTATTTT. Protein product: CASSLKGLSTDTQYF.

The J gene is TRBJ2-7, the V gene TRBV4-1, with 7 bases lining up with TRBD1. Looked up from germline, CDR1 is MGHRA and CDR2 is YSYEKL. This CDR3 contains 13 residues. The V and J ends lost 3 bases and 6 bases, in that order; junction bases with no gene match: 5. This CDR3 is CASSHVRQGEQYF. For the CDR3, the DNA is TGCGCCAGCAGCCATGTCAGACAGGGCGAGCAGTACTTC.

The rearrangement links TRBV9 to TRBJ1-5, with D possibly matching TRBD1 (6 bases). Trimming took 4 bases from V and 2 from J, leaving 13 bases between them. Per the germline V gene, CDR1 is SGDLS and CDR2 is YYNGEE. The CDR3 covers 15 residues. CDR3 nucleotide sequence: TGTGCCAGCAGCCCCGGGGGCCTTGGCAATCAGCCCCAGCATTTT. This encodes CASSPGGLGNQPQHF.

The rearrangement uses TRBV2 and TRBJ2-5; tentatively, D is TRBD2 (5 bases). V lost 3 bases to trimming and J lost 7 bases, with 12 bases between them. The germline gives CDR1 SNHLY, CDR2 FYNNEI. CDR3 length: 13 residues. The CDR3 region has the DNA TGTGCCAGCAGTGATGGGCATCGGGGGACCCAGTACTTC. Its protein is CASSDGHRGTQYF.

This sequence joins TRBV11-3 and TRBJ2-6; D is uncertain. The V and J ends lost 5 bases and 1 base respectively, with 6 bases between them. The CDR3 length is 14 residues. CDR1 SGHNT and CDR2 YENEEA come from the germline V gene. CDR3 in amino acids: CASSPASGANVLTF. Written as DNA, the CDR3 is TGTGCCAGCAGCCCCGCATCTGGGGCCAACGTCCTGACTTTC.

The chain is built from TRBV21-1 and TRBJ2-1. TRBV21-1 is noted as a pseudogene. The CDR3 runs to 16 residues. As DNA, the CDR3 is TGTGCCAGCAGCGGCCGGGGGCAGCGGCAATCCAATGAGCAGTTCTTC. Its translation: CASSGRGQRQSNEQFF.

The gene calls are TRBV28 and TRBJ2-7, with TRBD1 matching 7 bases. Trimming took 8 bases from V and 5 from J; bases not matched to a gene: 6. This CDR3 contains 12 residues. CDR1 is MDHEN, CDR2 SYDVKM, per germline. DNA of the CDR3: TGTGCCAGCCGACAGGGTAGCGACGAGCAGTACTTC. Its translation: CASRQGSDEQYF.

The rearrangement links TRBV7-2 to TRBJ2-1; D is possibly TRBD2 (5 bases). CDR1 and CDR2 from the germline V gene are SGHTA and FQGNSA. CDR3 length equals 15 residues. Trimming cost V 5 bases and J 5 bases, with 16 bases left between them. CDR3 coding DNA: TGTGCCAGCAGCCCGCGGCGGGCAAGGGACAATGAGCAGTTCTTC. It yields the protein CASSPRRARDNEQFF.

The CDR3 region is CASTSPGTSGSEGGRQYF. The CDR3 nucleotides are TGTGCCAGCACCTCGCCCGGGACTAGCGGGAGCGAGGGTGGGCGGCAGTACTTC. This rearrangement joins TRBV7-9 to TRBJ2-7, with 14 bases that match TRBD2. CDR1 SEHNR and CDR2 FQNEAQ come from the germline V gene (reference sequence). Trimming took 7 bases from V and 9 from J; bases not matched to a gene: 20. There are 18 residues in the CDR3.

The V call is TRBV27, the J call TRBJ1-2, with 9 positions matching TRBD1. J lost 4 bases, V lost 8 bases, and 14 bases had no gene match. From germline, CDR1 is MNHEY and CDR2 SMNVEV (reference sequence). This CDR3 comprises 16 residues. The CDR3 loop reads CASRGDRDPHPYGYTF. The DNA of the CDR3 is TGTGCCAGCCGGGGGGACAGGGATCCTCACCCCTATGGCTACACCTTC.

This clone was counted a single time. V gene TRBV5-1 combines with J gene TRBJ1-1, with D unresolved. In germline, CDR1 is SGHRS, CDR2 YFSETQ. This CDR3 has 14 residues. The ends were cut back, 0 bases at V and 5 bases at J, with 11 bases in the middle. The CDR3 sequence: CASSLARAPTEAFF. For the CDR3, the DNA is TGCGCCAGCAGCTTGGCCCGGGCACCGACTGAAGCTTTCTTT.

The rearrangement uses TRBV7-3 and TRBJ2-5; 9 bases line up with TRBD2. There are 15 residues in the CDR3. J lost 1 base, V lost 11 bases, and 11 bases had no gene match. Per the germline V gene, CDR1 is SGHTA and CDR2 is FQGTGA. The CDR3 coding sequence is TGTGCCCCCCGGGCGGGAGGGCCCTCCCAAGAGACCCAGTACTTC. Translation: CAPRAGGPSQETQYF.

J is TRBJ2-3 and V is TRBV27, with D perhaps assigned TRBD1 or TRBD2 (5 bases each). V was trimmed by 6 bases and J by 3 bases, leaving 13 bases between them. The V gene's germline CDR1 is MNHEY and CDR2 SMNVEV (reference sequence). This CDR3 comprises 14 residues. The CDR3 DNA is TGTGCCAGCAGCCGCCGGTGGGGGACAGATACGCAGTATTTT. Translating gives CASSRRWGTDTQYF.

The V gene is TRBV5-7, the J gene TRBJ2-7; TRBD2 matches at 13 bases. TRBV5-7 is noted as an ORF with a role that remains uncertain. With V trimmed by 4 bases and J by 0 bases, 10 bases remained unmatched. CDR3 length: 18 residues. The CDR3 region has the DNA TGTGCCAGCAGCGTATACGGGGGGACTAGCGGGACCTCCTACGAGCAGTACTTC. Protein sequence: CASSVYGGTSGTSYEQYF.